One and the same sample provided the 28 T cell receptor beta chains below, sequenced in a study of blood T cells in healthy people across ages. With a J-beta primer mix and a sample-barcoded 5' primer, a second PCR ran roughly 6 to 11 cycles. TCRdb ran MiXCR on the 5' RACE reads and lists one entry per CDR3 protein. Among over 600,000 distinct CDR3 sequences listed, around 20% were seen once. The sequencing input was blood. The receptors come from a man between 65 and 85 years old in good health.

The chain recombines TRBV4-3 with TRBJ1-6; D call uncertain. Trimming removed 8 bases from V and 0 bases from J, with 11 bases in between. CDR1 and CDR2 from the germline V gene are LGHNA and YSLEER. The CDR3 is made up of 15 amino acids. DNA for the CDR3: TGCGCCAGCGGGTCGACTGACTCCTATAATTCACCCCTCCACTTT. Its protein is CASGSTDSYNSPLHF.

This clonotype was seen ten or more times. The CDR3 bases are TGTGCCAGCAGTTTAGGTCTAGCGGGAGGGATCGGGGAGCTGTTTTTT. Protein: CASSLGLAGGIGELFF. The J gene is TRBJ2-2, the V gene TRBV28; TRBD2 agrees at 12 bases. V was clipped by 2 bases and J by 7 bases; unmatched bases: 5. This CDR3 comprises 16 residues. CDR1 and CDR2 from the germline V gene are MDHEN and SYDVKM. Full variable domain (rest looked up from reference TRBV28 and TRBJ2-2): DVKVTQSSRYLVKRTGEKVFLECVQDMDHENMFWYRQDPGLGLRLIYFSYDVKMKEKGDIPEGYSVSREKKERFSLILESASTNQTSMYLCASSLGLAGGIGELFFGEGSRLTVL.

CDR3 amino acids: CASSFLNLFSRRDNIGGTQYF. The CDR3 coding sequence is TGTGCCAGCAGTTTTCTAAATTTGTTTTCTCGCCGGGACAACATAGGGGGGACCCAGTACTTC. V and J are TRBV12-3 or TRBV12-4 and TRBJ2-5; D is perhaps TRBD1 (6 bases). The CDR3 is 21 amino acids. The V gene lost 3 bases and the J gene lost 7 bases, with 36 bases spanning the gap.

This rearrangement joins TRBV2 to TRBJ2-5, with 13 bases matching TRBD2. The CDR3 length is 16 residues. J lost 11 bases, V lost 6 bases, and 15 bases had no gene match. Per germline, CDR1 SNHLY and CDR2 FYNNEI. CDR3 in DNA: TGTGCCAGCAGCCCACGAGGACTAGCGGGAGTAAATGAGCAGTACTTC. Translating gives CASSPRGLAGVNEQYF.

This clonotype has only a few counts. The chain employs TRBV20-1 and TRBJ1-4; 9 bases agree with TRBD1. From germline, CDR1 is DFQATT and CDR2 SNEGSKA (reference sequence). The CDR3 is 18 amino acids. The V gene end was trimmed by 1 base and the J gene end by 8 bases; junction bases not matched to a gene: 17. CDR3 region: CSARGLRDRDQLGEKLFF. The CDR3 nucleotides read TGCAGTGCTAGAGGTCTCCGGGACAGGGACCAATTGGGGGAAAAACTGTTTTTT.

V usage is TRBV6-1 and J usage is TRBJ2-2; 7 positions agree with TRBD2. J lost 1 base, V lost 7 bases, and 3 bases had no gene match. Germline V gene data show CDR1 as MNHNS and CDR2 as SASEGT. The CDR3 has 14 amino acids. For the CDR3, the DNA is TGTGCCAGCAATCCTAGCGGGAACACCGGGGAGCTGTTTTTT. It translates to CASNPSGNTGELFF.

The rearrangement links TRBV7-2 to TRBJ2-3; 8 nucleotides line up with TRBD1. Germline CDR1 reads SGHTA; CDR2 reads FQGNSA. V was clipped by 5 bases and J by 1 base; unmatched bases: 5. The CDR3 has 15 amino acids. In DNA, the CDR3 is TGTGCCAGCAGCCGGACAGGGTCTGGCACAGATACGCAGTATTTT. Amino acid sequence: CASSRTGSGTDTQYF.

This clonotype was recorded a few times. V and J are TRBV29-1 and TRBJ2-7, with D possibly TRBD2 on 5 matching bases. CDR1 is SQVTM and CDR2 is ANQGSEA in the germline V gene. There are 13 residues in the CDR3. V was pared by 6 bases and J by 5 bases, with 17 bases between. The chain's CDR3 is CSVDGEWFNEQYF. DNA of the CDR3: TGCAGCGTGGACGGGGAGTGGTTCAACGAGCAGTACTTC.

This rearrangement joins TRBV10-3 to TRBJ2-5; D is perhaps TRBD1 or TRBD2 (7 bases each). From germline, CDR1 is ENHRY and CDR2 SYGVKD. The CDR3 extends over 14 amino acids. Trimming shortened V by 2 bases and J by 5 bases, and 12 bases separated the two germline ends. The CDR3 region has the DNA TGTGCCATCAGTGAGGTCAGGGGGGGGGAGACCCAGTACTTC. Encoded protein: CAISEVRGGETQYF.

The rearrangement links TRBV18 to TRBJ2-5, with 7 positions matching TRBD2. Gene TRBJ2-1 matches the end of the DNA better, so the J call may be wrong. The CDR3 is made up of 13 amino acids. The germline gives CDR1 KGHSH, CDR2 LQKENI. This CDR3 reads CASSPASGNEQFF. CDR3 bases: TGTGCCAGCTCACCGGCTAGCGGAAATGAGCAGTTCTTC.

This clonotype came up many times. The chain uses TRBV28 and TRBJ1-5, with 10 positions matching TRBD1. CDR3 size: 14 residues. The V gene end was trimmed by 6 bases and the J gene end by 4 bases; junction bases not matched to a gene: 3. Germline values: CDR1 MDHEN, CDR2 SYDVKM. CDR3: CASSKGQGNQPQHF. The CDR3, as DNA: TGTGCCAGCAGCAAGGGACAGGGGAATCAGCCCCAGCATTTT.

This clonotype was seen a few times. The J gene is TRBJ2-5, the V gene TRBV20-1; D is undetermined. The germline V gene has CDR1 DFQATT and CDR2 SNEGSKA (reference sequence). Trimming pared 2 bases from V and 5 bases from J, leaving 12 bases between. The CDR3 loop spans 13 amino acids. The CDR3 DNA sequence: TGCAGTGCTAGATTCGGGTATGGGGAGACCCAGTACTTC. Amino acids: CSARFGYGETQYF.

V is TRBV27 and J is TRBJ2-2, with D perhaps being TRBD1 or TRBD2 (6 bases each). The ends were cut back, 5 bases at V and 6 bases at J, with 13 bases in the middle. This CDR3 comprises 14 residues. Per the germline V gene, CDR1 is MNHEY and CDR2 is SMNVEV (reference sequence). CDR3 in DNA: TGTGCCAGCAGTCAGGGGAGGTACGCCGGGGAGCTGTTTTTT. Its translation is CASSQGRYAGELFF.

This clonotype was detected many times. V is TRBV14 and J is TRBJ2-5; 7 nucleotides align to TRBD2. V lost 4 bases and J lost 5; bases outside the gene matches: 13. The germline V gene has CDR1 SGHDN and CDR2 FVKESK. This CDR3 contains 16 residues. The CDR3 sequence: CASSPVEGREYETQYF. DNA for the CDR3: TGTGCCAGCAGCCCCGTCGAGGGGCGGGAGTATGAGACCCAGTACTTC.

CDR3 DNA: TGTGCCAGCAGTGATACCGGGAGGGCCCTCGAGACCCAGTACTTC. Its protein product is CASSDTGRALETQYF. This sequence joins TRBV9 and TRBJ2-5; 8 nucleotides match TRBD2. V trimming: 5 bases; J trimming: 5 bases; junction bases outside the gene matches: 11. CDR3 length: 15 residues. Germline CDR1 is SGDLS and CDR2 is YYNGEE. Based on the CDR3 plus reference TRBV9 and TRBJ2-5, the full variable domain is DSGVTQTPKHLITATGQRVTLRCSPRSGDLSVYWYQQSLDQGLQFLIQYYNGEERAKGNILERFSAQQFPDLHSELNLSSLELGDSALYFCASSDTGRALETQYFGPGTRLLVL.

This clonotype was counted once. The gene calls are TRBV6-1 and TRBJ1-4; the D gene is possibly TRBD1 (5 bases). Germline V lookup: CDR1 MNHNS, CDR2 SASEGT. The germline V and J ends were trimmed by 0 bases and 7 bases, with 9 bases remaining between them. The CDR3 spans 14 residues. Here the CDR3 reads CASSEARGFEKLFF. The CDR3 nucleotides read TGTGCCAGCAGTGAAGCAAGGGGTTTTGAAAAACTGTTTTTT.

In this sample, this clonotype turned up a few times. The rearrangement links TRBV20-1 to TRBJ2-1, with TRBD2 matching over 14 bases. The CDR3 runs to 13 residues. CDR1 DFQATT and CDR2 SNEGSKA come from the germline V gene (reference sequence). V was pared by 5 bases and J by 10 bases, with 4 bases of the junction left unmatched. The CDR3 DNA reads TGCAGTGCTGGGACTAGCGGGAGTGGGGAGCAGTTCTTC. Protein product: CSAGTSGSGEQFF.

This chain connects TRBV6-6 to TRBJ1-1; the D is unclear. The CDR3 length is 13 residues. The V and J ends lost 2 bases and 6 bases respectively, with 10 bases between them. The germline gives CDR1 MNHNY, CDR2 SVGAGI (reference sequence). The CDR3 spells CASSYPGVAEAFF. CDR3 nucleotides: TGTGCCAGCAGTTACCCGGGTGTCGCTGAAGCTTTCTTT.

This clonotype was counted between two and nine times. The chain links TRBV20-1 to TRBJ1-1, with TRBD1 identical over 9 bases. The junction had 12 bases not matched to a gene; V was cut back by 3 bases and J by 1 base. This CDR3 has 17 amino acids. Germline V CDR1 and CDR2: DFQATT, SNEGSKA (reference sequence). DNA of the CDR3: TGCAGTGCTAGCACCCTACAGGGGGCTTTAAGGAACACTGAAGCTTTCTTT. Translated, it gives CSASTLQGALRNTEAFF.

This clonotype was seen repeatedly, ten times or more. The chain links TRBV5-1 to TRBJ2-1, with 8 bases that match TRBD2. Looked up from germline, CDR1 is SGHRS and CDR2 is YFSETQ. Trimming cost V 5 bases and J 8 bases; bases outside gene matches: 6. The CDR3 runs to 13 residues. The CDR3 loop reads CASRESGSYEQFF. The CDR3 DNA is TGCGCCAGCAGGGAGAGCGGGAGCTATGAGCAGTTCTTC. The whole variable domain, filled in from reference TRBV5-1 and TRBJ2-1, reads KAGVTQTPRYLIKTRGQQVTLSCSPISGHRSVSWYQQTPGQGLQFLFEYFSETQRNKGNFPGRFSGRQFSNSRSEMNVSTLELGDSALYLCASRESGSYEQFFGPGTRLTVL.

The CDR3 spells CASSETTGITNEQFF. CDR3 sequence (DNA): TGTGCCAGCAGTGAGACGACAGGGATTACCAATGAGCAGTTCTTC. This chain connects TRBV2 to TRBJ2-1, with 7 nucleotides matching TRBD1. Germline-derived CDR1 and CDR2 are SNHLY and FYNNEI. CDR3 length equals 15 residues. The J segment lost 6 bases and the V segment lost 3 bases, leaving 8 bases of the junction unmatched.

This clonotype was seen only a few times. This may come from a read error, since a much larger clone is one base off. The chain uses TRBV3-1 and TRBJ2-4; D is tentatively TRBD1 or TRBD2 (5 bases each). The CDR3 runs to 15 residues. CDR1 and CDR2 (germline): LGHDT, YNNKEL (reference sequence). V was pared by 4 bases and J by 0 bases, with 10 bases between. DNA for the CDR3: TGTGCCAGCAGCCCAGGGAGACAAGCCAAAAACATTCAGTACTTC. It yields the protein CASSPGRQAKNIQYF.

Notes on this clonotype: This may arise from a read error, as a much more abundant clone is one base away. As the CDR3 is not closed by the conserved phenylalanine or tryptophan, this likely results from a read error. V gene TRBV7-3 combines with J gene TRBJ2-3; 7 bases are shared with TRBD2. V was pared by 5 bases and J by 5 bases, with 7 bases of the junction left unmatched. Germline assignment: CDR1 SGHTA and CDR2 FQGTGA. The CDR3 length is 14 residues. CDR3 bases: TGTGCCAGCAGCCTGAGCGGGATGAGAGATACGCAGTATCTT. Translated: CASSLSGMRDTQYL.

This clonotype was observed a handful of times. V is TRBV5-1 and J is TRBJ2-5, with 7 positions matching TRBD1. V was pared by 2 bases and J by 5 bases, with 9 bases of the junction left unmatched. Per the germline V gene, CDR1 is SGHRS and CDR2 is YFSETQ. CDR3 size: 15 residues. This CDR3 reads CASSFTQGQGETQYF. The CDR3 nucleotides read TGCGCCAGCAGCTTCACACAGGGGCAGGGGGAGACCCAGTACTTC.

The V and J genes are TRBV5-1 and TRBJ2-7, with 9 bases aligning to TRBD1. The CDR3 covers 15 residues. Trimming removed 2 bases from V and 2 bases from J; junction bases left unmatched: 5. CDR1 and CDR2 from the germline V gene are SGHRS and YFSETQ. The CDR3 nucleotides read TGCGCCAGCAGCTTAATGACAGGGGGAACCTACGAGCAGTACTTC. This encodes CASSLMTGGTYEQYF.

This clonotype was seen many times. The chain employs TRBV6-1 and TRBJ2-1, with 11 bases fitting TRBD2. This CDR3 region has 16 residues. CDR1 and CDR2 from the germline V gene are MNHNS and SASEGT. The V gene end was trimmed by 1 base and the J gene end by 2 bases; junction bases not matched to a gene: 1. CDR3 nucleotides: TGTGCCAGCAGTGAAGGACTAGCGGGAACCTACAATGAGCAGTTCTTC. This gives the protein CASSEGLAGTYNEQFF.

This clonotype turned up a few times. The chain is built from TRBV5-1 and TRBJ2-2; a possible D gene is TRBD2 (6 bases). This CDR3 contains 17 residues. V gave up 4 bases and J gave up 0 bases, with 16 bases separating them. Germline lookup yields CDR1 SGHRS and CDR2 YFSETQ. CDR3 residues: CASSLWALAPNTGELFF. In DNA form, the CDR3 reads TGCGCCAGCAGCCTTTGGGCGCTAGCGCCGAACACCGGGGAGCTGTTTTTT.

The rearrangement uses TRBV6-5 and TRBJ1-1; D perhaps matches TRBD1 (6 bases). This CDR3 region has 13 residues. Germline-derived CDR1 and CDR2 are MNHEY and SVGAGI. With 5 bases removed from V and 6 bases from J, the gap between germline ends came to 13 bases. The CDR3 region has the DNA TGTGCCAGCAGTCGAACAGGGATTCCTGAAGCTTTCTTT. This sequence encodes CASSRTGIPEAFF.